This entry is about one TCR beta chain. Its antigen is still unknown. Sequence at one end of the junction differs from germline and may be a read error. Library preparation employed 5' RACE. Sequencing instrument: Illumina HiSeq 2500. The second PCR ran for about 7 to 11 cycles and used a J-beta primer mix along with a sample-barcoded 5' primer. A template-switch 5' adaptor carrying 12 random nucleotides introduced a unique molecular identifier onto each TCR beta cDNA molecule. Each sample yielded at least 2.5 million CDR3-containing paired-end reads. All of the RNA was converted into first-strand cDNA using the Mint cDNA synthesis kit, with a TRBC-specific oligonucleotide serving as the primer. Following uracil-DNA glycosylase treatment, all cDNA underwent a first 18-cycle PCR with the universal primers M1SS and BC2_uni_R. The study's processing was this. For normalization, 1 million high-quality reads, each with a distinct molecular identifier, were randomly selected from each sample. Instead of being binned into consensus sequences, reads that shared molecular identifiers were thrown out. MiTCR, run with a Q25 quality threshold and the strictest error-elimination algorithm, handled CDR3 identification, clonotype clustering and error correction. A nonparametric unseen species model with Euler transformation was used to estimate a lower bound on total TCR beta diversity. TCRdb itself trimmed the public reads at Q25 with fastp, ran MiXCR and retained productive beta chains. When rows share a CDR3 protein, they turn into one entry using the most common DNA and genes. The V and J calls, along with clone size, are taken from TCRdb and not from the paper's own processing. This sample is represented by around 800,000 distinct CDR3 sequences; around 45% of them were singletons. Roughly 20% of the sample is held by the ten biggest clonotypes.

CDR1 SGHTA and CDR2 FQGNSA were looked up in the germline V gene. The CDR3 measures 17 amino acids from cysteine to phenylalanine. Just the 51-base CDR3 DNA is kept, in frame starting at base 1. The roughly 39 donors, aged roughly 6 to 95 years, were systemically healthy Caucasian individuals from Russia. Approximately 9.3 milliliters of peripheral blood were drawn from each donor into EDTA-treated Vacutainer tubes. Ficoll-Paque density-gradient centrifugation was used to isolate PBMCs, with at least 6 million per sample. Total RNA, at least 5.5 micrograms per sample, was extracted from PBMCs with Trizol reagent. Naive CD45RAhigh/CD27high T cell percentages were measured by flow cytometry on a PBMC aliquot from every donor. The data were taken from a study of blood T cells in healthy people across ages (dated by TCRdb to between 2014 and 2016). In terms of the full investigation: In model experiments, roughly one uniquely barcoded TCR beta cDNA molecule per two T cells was captured by template switching. Age-related changes in TCR beta repertoire diversity were measured in the study by deep sequencing normalized with unique cDNA molecular identifiers. The donors were divided into four age groups: young (average around 15 years), middle-aged (over 35), aged (approximately 62) and long-lived (roughly 88). To avoid experimental bias, donors of different ages were distributed randomly across sequencing lanes. Two additional independent replicas of 1 million unique cDNA reads from the same blood draw were analyzed for two donors (one aged 18 to 30 and one aged 80 or older).

Overall results and qualifications from the work: A strong correlation was found between observed TCR beta diversity and the percentage of naive T cells measured by flow cytometry. Total diversity estimates from one million sequenced T cells were considered lower bounds and underestimates. Observed TCR beta diversity per million T cells fell roughly linearly with age, and a significant reduction was already apparent by age around 39. Because profiling used bulk unsorted PBMCs, naive and antigen-experienced compartments could not be compared conclusively. The CMV infection status of donors was not known, potentially confounding age-related changes in expanded clonotypes. Compared with the aged group, the long-lived group had more naive CD4+ T cells, fewer expanded clones and increased TCR diversity, suggesting age selection.

The V and J segments used are TRBV7-2 and TRBJ2-1, and 11 junction bases match TRBD2. This clonotype was sampled from a man of 80 years or more in good health. The specimen was blood. The nucleotides read TGTGCCAGCAGCTCCCCACTAGCGGGGGTTAAAGCCAATGAGCGGTTCTTC. Protein translation: CASSSPLAGVKANERFF.